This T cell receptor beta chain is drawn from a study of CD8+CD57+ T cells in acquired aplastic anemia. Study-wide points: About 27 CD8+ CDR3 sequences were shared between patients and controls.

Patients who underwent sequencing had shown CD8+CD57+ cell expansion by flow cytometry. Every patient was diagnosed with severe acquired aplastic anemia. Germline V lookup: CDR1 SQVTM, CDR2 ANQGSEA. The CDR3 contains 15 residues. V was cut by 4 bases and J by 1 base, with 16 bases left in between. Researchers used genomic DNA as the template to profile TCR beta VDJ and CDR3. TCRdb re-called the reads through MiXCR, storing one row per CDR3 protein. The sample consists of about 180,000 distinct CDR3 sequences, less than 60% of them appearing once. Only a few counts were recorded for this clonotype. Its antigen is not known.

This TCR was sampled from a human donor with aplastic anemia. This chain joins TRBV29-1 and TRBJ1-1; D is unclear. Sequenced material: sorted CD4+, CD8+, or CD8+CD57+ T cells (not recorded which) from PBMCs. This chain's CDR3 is CSVVVSVLRNTEAFF. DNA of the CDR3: TGCAGCGTTGTCGTCAGTGTCTTAAGGAACACTGAAGCTTTCTTT. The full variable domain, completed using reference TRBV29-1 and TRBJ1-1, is SAVISQKPSRDICQRGTSLTIQCQVDSQVTMMFWYRQQPGQSLTLIATANQGSEATYESGFVIDKFPISRPNLTFSTLTVSNMSPEDSSIYLCSVVVSVLRNTEAFFGQGTRLTVV.